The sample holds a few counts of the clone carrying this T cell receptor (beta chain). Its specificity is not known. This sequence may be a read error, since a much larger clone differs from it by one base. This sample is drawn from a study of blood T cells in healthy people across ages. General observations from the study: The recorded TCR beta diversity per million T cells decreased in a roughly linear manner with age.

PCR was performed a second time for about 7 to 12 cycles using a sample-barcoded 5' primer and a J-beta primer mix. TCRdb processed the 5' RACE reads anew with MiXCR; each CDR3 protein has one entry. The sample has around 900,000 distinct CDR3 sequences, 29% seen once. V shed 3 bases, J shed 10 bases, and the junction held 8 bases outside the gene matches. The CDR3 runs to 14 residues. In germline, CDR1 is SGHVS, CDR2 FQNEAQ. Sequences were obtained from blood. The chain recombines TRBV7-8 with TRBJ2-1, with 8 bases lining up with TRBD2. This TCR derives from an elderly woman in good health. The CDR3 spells CASSLRRGGKEQFF. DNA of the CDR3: TGTGCCAGCAGCTTGCGTCGGGGGGGTAAGGAGCAGTTCTTC.